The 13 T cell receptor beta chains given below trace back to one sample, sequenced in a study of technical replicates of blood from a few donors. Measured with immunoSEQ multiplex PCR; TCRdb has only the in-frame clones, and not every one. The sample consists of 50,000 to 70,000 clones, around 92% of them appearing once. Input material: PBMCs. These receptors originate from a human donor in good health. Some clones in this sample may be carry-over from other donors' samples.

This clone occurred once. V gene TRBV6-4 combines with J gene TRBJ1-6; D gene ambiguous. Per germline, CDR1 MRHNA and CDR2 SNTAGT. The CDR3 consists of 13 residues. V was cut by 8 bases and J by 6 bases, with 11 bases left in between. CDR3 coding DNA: TGTGCCAGCGGCCGGGAAGCTAATTCACCCCTCCACTTT. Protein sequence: CASGREANSPLHF.

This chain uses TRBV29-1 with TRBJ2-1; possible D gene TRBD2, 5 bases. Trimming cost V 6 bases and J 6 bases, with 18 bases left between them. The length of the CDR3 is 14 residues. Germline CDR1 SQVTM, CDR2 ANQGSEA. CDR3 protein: CSVRGLSGSNEQFF. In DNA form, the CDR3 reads TGCAGCGTCCGAGGGCTCTCGGGGTCCAATGAGCAGTTCTTC.

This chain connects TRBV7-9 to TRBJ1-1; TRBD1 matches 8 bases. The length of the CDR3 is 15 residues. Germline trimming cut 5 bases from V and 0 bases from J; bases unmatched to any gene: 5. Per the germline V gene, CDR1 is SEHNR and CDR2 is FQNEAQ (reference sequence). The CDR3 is CASSPRDRLNTEAFF. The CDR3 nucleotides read TGTGCCAGCAGCCCCCGGGACAGGTTGAACACTGAAGCTTTCTTT.

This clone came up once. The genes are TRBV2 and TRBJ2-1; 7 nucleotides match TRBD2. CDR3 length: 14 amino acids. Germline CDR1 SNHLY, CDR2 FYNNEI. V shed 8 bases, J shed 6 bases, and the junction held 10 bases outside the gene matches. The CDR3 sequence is CASGRELGPNEQFF. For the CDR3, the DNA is TGTGCCAGCGGGCGGGAGTTGGGACCCAATGAGCAGTTCTTC.

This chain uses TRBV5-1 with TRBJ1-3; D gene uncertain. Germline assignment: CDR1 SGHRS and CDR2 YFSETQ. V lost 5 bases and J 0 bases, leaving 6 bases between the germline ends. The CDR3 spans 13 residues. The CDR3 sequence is CASRTASGNTIYF. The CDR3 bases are TGCGCCAGCAGAACAGCCTCTGGAAACACCATATATTTT. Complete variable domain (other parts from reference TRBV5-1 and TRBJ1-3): KAGVTQTPRYLIKTRGQQVTLSCSPISGHRSVSWYQQTPGQGLQFLFEYFSETQRNKGNFPGRFSGRQFSNSRSEMNVSTLELGDSALYLCASRTASGNTIYFGEGSWLTVV.

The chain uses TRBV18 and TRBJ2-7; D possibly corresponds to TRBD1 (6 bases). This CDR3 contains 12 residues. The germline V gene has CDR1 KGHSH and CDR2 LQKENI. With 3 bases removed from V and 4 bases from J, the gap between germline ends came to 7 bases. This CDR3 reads CASSPDRYEQYF. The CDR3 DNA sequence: TGTGCCAGCTCACCCGACAGGTACGAGCAGTACTTC.

CDR3 in DNA: TGTGCCAGCAGCCTCAGCTCGGGAGGGTCCTACGAGCAGTACTTC. Its translation: CASSLSSGGSYEQYF. V and J are TRBV6-5 and TRBJ2-7; 8 nucleotides match TRBD2. CDR1 is MNHEY, CDR2 SVGAGI, per germline. V shed 6 bases, J shed 1 base, and the junction held 8 bases outside the gene matches. This CDR3 is 15 amino acids long.

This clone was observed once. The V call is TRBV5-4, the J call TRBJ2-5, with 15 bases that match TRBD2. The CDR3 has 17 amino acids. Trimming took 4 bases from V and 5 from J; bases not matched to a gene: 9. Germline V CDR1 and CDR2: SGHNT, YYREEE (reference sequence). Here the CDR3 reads CASSPGLAGGRLETQYF. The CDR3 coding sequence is TGTGCCAGCAGCCCCGGACTAGCGGGGGGGCGTTTGGAGACCCAGTACTTC. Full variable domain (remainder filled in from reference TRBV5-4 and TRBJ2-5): ETGVTQSPTHLIKTRGQQVTLRCSSQSGHNTVSWYQQALGQGPQFIFQYYREEENGRGNFPPRFSGLQFPNYSSELNVNALELDDSALYLCASSPGLAGGRLETQYFGPGTRLLVL.

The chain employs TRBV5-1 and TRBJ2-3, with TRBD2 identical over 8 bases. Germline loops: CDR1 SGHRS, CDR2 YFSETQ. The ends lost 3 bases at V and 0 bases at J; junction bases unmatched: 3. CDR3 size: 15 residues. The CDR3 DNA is TGCGCCAGCAGCTCTAGCGGGCCCAGCACAGATACGCAGTATTTT. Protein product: CASSSSGPSTDTQYF.

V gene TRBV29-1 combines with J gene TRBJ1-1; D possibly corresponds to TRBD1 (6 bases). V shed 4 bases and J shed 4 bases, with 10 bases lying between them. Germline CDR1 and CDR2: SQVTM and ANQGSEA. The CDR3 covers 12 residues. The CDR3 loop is CSVVRGSTEAFF. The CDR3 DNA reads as TGCAGCGTTGTCAGGGGAAGCACTGAAGCTTTCTTT.

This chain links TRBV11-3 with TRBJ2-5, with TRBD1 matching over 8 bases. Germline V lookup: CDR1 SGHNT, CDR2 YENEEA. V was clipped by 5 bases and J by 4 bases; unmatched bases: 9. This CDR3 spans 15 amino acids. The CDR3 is CASSLTGGSRETQYF. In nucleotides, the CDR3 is TGTGCCAGCAGCCTTACAGGGGGGAGTAGAGAGACCCAGTACTTC.

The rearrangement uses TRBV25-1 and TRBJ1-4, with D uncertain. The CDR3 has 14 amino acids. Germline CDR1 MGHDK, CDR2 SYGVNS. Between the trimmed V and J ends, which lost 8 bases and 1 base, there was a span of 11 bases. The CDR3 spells CASREEVTNEKLFF. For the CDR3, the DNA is TGTGCCAGCCGCGAGGAGGTAACTAATGAAAAACTGTTTTTT.

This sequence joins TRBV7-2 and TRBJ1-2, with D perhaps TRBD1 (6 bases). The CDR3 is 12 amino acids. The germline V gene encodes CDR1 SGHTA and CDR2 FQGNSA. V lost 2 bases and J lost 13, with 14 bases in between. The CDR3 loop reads CASSLLGGGGTF. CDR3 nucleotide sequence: TGTGCCAGCAGCTTATTAGGAGGGGGGGGCACCTTC.